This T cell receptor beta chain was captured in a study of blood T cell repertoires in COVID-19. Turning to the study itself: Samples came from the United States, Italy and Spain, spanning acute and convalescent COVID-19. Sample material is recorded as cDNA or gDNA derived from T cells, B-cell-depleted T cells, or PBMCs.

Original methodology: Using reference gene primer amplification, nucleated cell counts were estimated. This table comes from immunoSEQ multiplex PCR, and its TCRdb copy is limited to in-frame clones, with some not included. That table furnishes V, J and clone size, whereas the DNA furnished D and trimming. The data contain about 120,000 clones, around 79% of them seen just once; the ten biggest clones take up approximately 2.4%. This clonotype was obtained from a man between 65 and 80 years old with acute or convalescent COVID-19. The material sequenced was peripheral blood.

The CDR3 sequence: CAISESGQGRQPQHF. In nucleotides, the CDR3 is TGTGCCATCAGTGAGTCTGGGCAGGGTAGACAGCCCCAGCATTTT. V gene TRBV10-3 combines with J gene TRBJ1-5; D might be TRBD1 (5 bases). CDR3 length equals 15 residues. Germline CDR1 is ENHRY and CDR2 is SYGVKD. The V end lost 0 bases, the J end lost 7 bases, and 13 bases lay between the germline ends.